A single sample is the source of the 12 T cell receptor beta chains below, sequenced in a study of T-cell memory formation after mild COVID-19. In TCRdb, the 5' RACE reads were re-called with MiXCR into one record per CDR3 protein. Here the sample spans roughly 400,000 distinct CDR3 sequences, roughly 15% being singletons. Material: PBMCs or a T cell subset sorted from them (not recorded which). The receptors derive from a man aged 18 to 30 who had mild COVID-19 (a few samples of this study predate the infection). Cell type and time point are not known.

The V gene is TRBV4-3, the J gene TRBJ1-1; D is unresolved. V was cut by 2 bases and J by 8 bases, with 12 bases left in between. CDR3 length: 13 amino acids. Germline CDR1 LGHNA, CDR2 YSLEER. In DNA, the CDR3 is TGCGCCAGCAGCCAAATTCCGGTCGGGGAAGCTTTCTTT. This codes for CASSQIPVGEAFF.

The chain joins TRBV29-1 to TRBJ2-7, with D possibly called TRBD1 or TRBD2 (5 bases each). V was shortened by 4 bases and J by 2 bases, with 6 bases between the two germline ends. Germline V CDR1 and CDR2: SQVTM, ANQGSEA. CDR3 length: 11 residues. CDR3 in DNA: TGCAGCGTTGGGGACCCCTACGAGCAGTACGTC. Residues: CSVGDPYEQYV.

This clonotype was counted a few times. V gene TRBV12-3 or TRBV12-4 combines with J gene TRBJ2-7; 12 bases match TRBD2. J lost 2 bases, V lost 7 bases, and 3 bases had no gene match. This CDR3 comprises 14 residues. The CDR3 is CASTWTSGAYEQYF. CDR3 in DNA: TGTGCCAGCACCTGGACTAGCGGGGCCTACGAGCAGTACTTC.

The chain combines TRBV12-3 or TRBV12-4 with TRBJ2-3; 7 bases are shared with TRBD2. V dropped 5 bases and J dropped 13; count of bases not matched to a gene: 9. This CDR3 is 12 amino acids long. The CDR3 loop reads CASSRGDYREYF. The CDR3 nucleotides read TGTGCCAGCAGTCGGGGGGACTACAGAGAGTATTTT.

This clonotype was counted only a few times. The rearrangement uses TRBV5-1 and TRBJ2-5; 7 nucleotides align to TRBD2. Germline loops: CDR1 SGHRS, CDR2 YFSETQ. Trimming cost V 6 bases and J 2 bases; bases outside gene matches: 7. This CDR3 region has 14 residues. Here the CDR3 reads CASNPGTTQETQYF. Written as DNA, the CDR3 is TGCGCCAGCAACCCCGGGACTACACAAGAGACCCAGTACTTC.

This clonotype was picked up a small number of times. The CDR3 sequence: CASRFQGLYGYTF. CDR3 nucleotide sequence: TGTGCCAGCCGTTTTCAGGGGCTCTATGGCTACACCTTC. This chain links TRBV6-5 with TRBJ1-2; D might be TRBD1 (6 bases). Trimming shortened V by 8 bases and J by 4 bases, and 14 bases separated the two germline ends. The CDR3 totals 13 residues. CDR1 and CDR2 from the germline V gene are MNHEY and SVGAGI.

This clonotype was observed a handful of times. The chain has TRBV29-1 and TRBJ2-1; D gene unclear. Trimming removed 7 bases from V and 4 bases from J, with 14 bases in between. This CDR3 comprises 13 residues. CDR1 and CDR2 from the germline V gene are SQVTM and ANQGSEA. DNA for the CDR3: TGCAGCGATGCCGAAACTACTTACAATGAGCAGTTCTTC. This gives the protein CSDAETTYNEQFF.

The chain uses TRBV6-2 or TRBV6-3 and TRBJ2-3; D remains ambiguous. The CDR3 is 12 residues long. Between the trimmed V and J ends, which lost 5 bases and 5 bases, there was a span of 8 bases. The V gene's germline CDR1 is MNHEY and CDR2 SVGEGT. CDR3 in amino acids: CASSNLRDTQYF. In DNA, the CDR3 is TGTGCCAGCAGTAACCTGAGAGATACGCAGTATTTT.

The sample holds a few counts of this clonotype. This rearrangement joins TRBV18 to TRBJ2-7; no clear D gene. Germline V gene sequence: CDR1 KGHSH, CDR2 LQKENI. The CDR3 length is 13 residues. Between the trimmed V and J ends, which lost 3 bases and 7 bases, there was a span of 13 bases. DNA of the CDR3: TGTGCCAGCTCACCCGACGTAGGGCGAGAGCAGTACGTC. Translating gives CASSPDVGREQYV.

The chain joins TRBV19 to TRBJ2-7; D remains unclear. This CDR3 has 15 residues. CDR1 and CDR2 from the germline V gene are LNHDA and SQIVND (reference sequence). V was clipped by 1 base and J by 2 bases, with 12 bases between them. CDR3 region: CASSIGRTSTYEQYF. As DNA, the CDR3 is TGTGCCAGTAGTATAGGACGGACGAGTACCTACGAGCAGTACTTC.

The J gene is TRBJ2-7, the V gene TRBV19; 8 bases match TRBD1. Germline V lookup: CDR1 LNHDA, CDR2 SQIVND (reference sequence). Unmatched junction bases numbered 6, after V lost 3 bases and J lost 2 bases. This CDR3 region has 15 residues. The CDR3 DNA reads TGTGCCAGTAGTATCGACGGACAGGGCCCCTACGAGCAGTACTTC. Translation gives CASSIDGQGPYEQYF.

The gene calls are TRBV6-5 and TRBJ1-1, with D tentatively TRBD1 (6 bases). The CDR3 length is 12 residues. The V gene's germline CDR1 is MNHEY and CDR2 SVGAGI. The ends were cut back, 7 bases at V and 7 bases at J, with 13 bases in the middle. In DNA, the CDR3 is TGTGCCAGCACCCCGGACAGAGTTGAAGCTTTCTTT. This translates into CASTPDRVEAFF.